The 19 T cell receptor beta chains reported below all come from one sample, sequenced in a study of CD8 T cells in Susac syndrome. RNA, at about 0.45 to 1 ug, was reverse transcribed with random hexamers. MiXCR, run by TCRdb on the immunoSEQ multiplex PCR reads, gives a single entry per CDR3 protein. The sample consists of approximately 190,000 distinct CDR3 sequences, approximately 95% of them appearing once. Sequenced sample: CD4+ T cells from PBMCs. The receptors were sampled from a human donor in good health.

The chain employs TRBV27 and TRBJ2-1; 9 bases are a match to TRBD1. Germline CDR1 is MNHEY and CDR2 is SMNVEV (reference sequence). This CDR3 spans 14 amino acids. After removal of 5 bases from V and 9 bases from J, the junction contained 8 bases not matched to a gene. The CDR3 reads CASSRGQGTFEQFF. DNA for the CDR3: TGTGCCAGCAGTAGAGGACAGGGGACCTTTGAGCAGTTCTTC.

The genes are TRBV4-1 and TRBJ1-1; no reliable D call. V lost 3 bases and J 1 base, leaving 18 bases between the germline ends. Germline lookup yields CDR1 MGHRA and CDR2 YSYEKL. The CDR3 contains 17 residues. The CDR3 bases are TGCGCCAGCAGCCAGCCAGCCCGAGTACAGCCGAACACTGAAGCTTTCTTT. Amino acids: CASSQPARVQPNTEAFF.

As DNA, the CDR3 is TGTGCCAGCAGCACACAGGTGGGGGGCAATCAGCCCCAGCATTTT. Its protein product is CASSTQVGGNQPQHF. This sequence joins TRBV7-2 and TRBJ1-5; TRBD1 is a possible D gene (5 bases). CDR3 length: 15 amino acids. Trimming shortened V by 5 bases and J by 2 bases, and 13 bases separated the two germline ends. Germline loops: CDR1 SGHTA, CDR2 FQGNSA.

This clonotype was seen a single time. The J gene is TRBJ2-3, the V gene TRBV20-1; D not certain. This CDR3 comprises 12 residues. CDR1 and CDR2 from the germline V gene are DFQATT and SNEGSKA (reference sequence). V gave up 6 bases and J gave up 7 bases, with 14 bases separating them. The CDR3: CSASLGGNTQYF. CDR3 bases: TGCAGTGCCAGTCTGGGCGGTAATACGCAGTATTTT.

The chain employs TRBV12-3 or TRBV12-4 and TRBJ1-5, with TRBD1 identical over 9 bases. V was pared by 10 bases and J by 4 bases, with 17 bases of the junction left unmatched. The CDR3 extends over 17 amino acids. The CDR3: CANSLGQGTSSNQPQHF. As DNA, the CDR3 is TGTGCCAACAGCTTAGGACAGGGGACAAGCTCTAATCAGCCCCAGCATTTT.

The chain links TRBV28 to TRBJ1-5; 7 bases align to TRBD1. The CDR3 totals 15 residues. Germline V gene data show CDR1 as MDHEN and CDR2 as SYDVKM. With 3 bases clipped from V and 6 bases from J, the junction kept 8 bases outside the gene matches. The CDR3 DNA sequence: TGTGCCAGCAGTTTTGCTGACAGGGAGGGTCAGCCCCAGCATTTT. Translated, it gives CASSFADREGQPQHF.

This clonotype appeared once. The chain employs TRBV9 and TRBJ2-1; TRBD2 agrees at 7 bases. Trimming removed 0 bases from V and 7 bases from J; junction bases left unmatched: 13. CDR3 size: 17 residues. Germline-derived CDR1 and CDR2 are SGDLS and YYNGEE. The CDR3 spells CASSVAASGVLGNEQFF. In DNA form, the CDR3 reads TGTGCCAGCAGCGTAGCCGCTAGCGGTGTCCTAGGGAATGAGCAGTTCTTC.

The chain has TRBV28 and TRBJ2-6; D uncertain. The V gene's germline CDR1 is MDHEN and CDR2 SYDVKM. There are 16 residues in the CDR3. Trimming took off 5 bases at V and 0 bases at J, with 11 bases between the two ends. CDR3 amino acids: CASSLRIPSGANVLTF. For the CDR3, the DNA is TGTGCCAGCAGTCTAAGAATCCCCTCTGGGGCCAACGTCCTGACTTTC.

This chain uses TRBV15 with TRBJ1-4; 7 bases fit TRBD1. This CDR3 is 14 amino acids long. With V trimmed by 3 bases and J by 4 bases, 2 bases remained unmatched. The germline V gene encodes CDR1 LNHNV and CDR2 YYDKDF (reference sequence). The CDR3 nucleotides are TGTGCCACCAGCAGCCAGGGGGTTAATGAAAAACTGTTTTTT. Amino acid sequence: CATSSQGVNEKLFF.

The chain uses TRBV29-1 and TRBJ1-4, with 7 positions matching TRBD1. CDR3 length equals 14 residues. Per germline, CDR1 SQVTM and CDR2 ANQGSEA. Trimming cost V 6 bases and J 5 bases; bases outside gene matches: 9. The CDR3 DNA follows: TGCAGCGTCGACCCGACAGGGACCAATGAAAAACTGTTTTTT. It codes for CSVDPTGTNEKLFF.

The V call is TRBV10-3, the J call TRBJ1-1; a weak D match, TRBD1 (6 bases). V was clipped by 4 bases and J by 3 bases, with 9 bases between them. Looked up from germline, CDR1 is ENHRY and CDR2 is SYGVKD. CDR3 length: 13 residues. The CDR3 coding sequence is TGTGCCATCAGTGGGAAGGGGGACACTGAAGCTTTCTTT. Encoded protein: CAISGKGDTEAFF.

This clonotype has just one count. CDR3 amino acids: CASSSVTAEAFF. Here the CDR3 DNA reads TGTGCCAGCAGCTCTGTGACAGCTGAAGCTTTCTTT. The chain uses TRBV3-1 and TRBJ1-1, with D perhaps TRBD1 (5 bases). Trimming left V 5 bases short and J 6 bases short, with 10 bases between. The CDR3 totals 12 residues. Germline CDR1 LGHDT, CDR2 YNNKEL (reference sequence).

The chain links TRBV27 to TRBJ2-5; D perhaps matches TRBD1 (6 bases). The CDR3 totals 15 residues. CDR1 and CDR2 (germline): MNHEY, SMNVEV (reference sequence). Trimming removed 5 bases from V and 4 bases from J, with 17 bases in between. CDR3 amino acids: CASSPSRGWGETQYF. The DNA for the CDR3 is TGTGCCAGCAGTCCAAGCAGGGGTTGGGGAGAGACCCAGTACTTC.

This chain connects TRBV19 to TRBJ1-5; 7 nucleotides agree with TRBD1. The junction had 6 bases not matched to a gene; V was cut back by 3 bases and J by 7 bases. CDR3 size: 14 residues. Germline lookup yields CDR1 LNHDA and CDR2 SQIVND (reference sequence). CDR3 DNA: TGTGCCAGTAGTATTAACAGGGGAGACCAGCCCCAGCATTTT. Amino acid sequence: CASSINRGDQPQHF.

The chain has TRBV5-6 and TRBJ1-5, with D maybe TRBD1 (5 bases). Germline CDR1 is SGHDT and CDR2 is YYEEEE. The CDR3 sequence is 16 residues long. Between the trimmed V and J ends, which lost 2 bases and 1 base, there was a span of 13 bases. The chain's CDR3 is CASSFGGALSNQPQHF. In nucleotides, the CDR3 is TGTGCCAGCAGCTTCGGAGGGGCTCTCAGCAATCAGCCCCAGCATTTT.

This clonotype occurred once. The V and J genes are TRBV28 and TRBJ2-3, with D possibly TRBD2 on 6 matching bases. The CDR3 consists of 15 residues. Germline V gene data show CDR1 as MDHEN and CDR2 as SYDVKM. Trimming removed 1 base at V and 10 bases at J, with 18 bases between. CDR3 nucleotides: TGTGCCAGCAGTTTATCATCGGCGGGGTCCCCAGCGCAGTATTTT. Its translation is CASSLSSAGSPAQYF.

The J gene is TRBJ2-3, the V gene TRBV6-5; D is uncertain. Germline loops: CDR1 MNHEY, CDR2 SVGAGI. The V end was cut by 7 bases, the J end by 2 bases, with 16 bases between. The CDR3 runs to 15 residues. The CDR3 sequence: CASIPLAGVTDTQYF. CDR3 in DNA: TGTGCCAGCATCCCCTTAGCTGGTGTCACAGATACGCAGTATTTT.

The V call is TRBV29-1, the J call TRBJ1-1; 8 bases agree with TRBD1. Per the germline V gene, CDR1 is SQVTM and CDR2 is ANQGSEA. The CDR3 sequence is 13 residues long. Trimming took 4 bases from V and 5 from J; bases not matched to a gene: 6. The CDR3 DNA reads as TGCAGCGTTGCAAACAGGGGGAATACTGAAGCTTTCTTT. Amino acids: CSVANRGNTEAFF.

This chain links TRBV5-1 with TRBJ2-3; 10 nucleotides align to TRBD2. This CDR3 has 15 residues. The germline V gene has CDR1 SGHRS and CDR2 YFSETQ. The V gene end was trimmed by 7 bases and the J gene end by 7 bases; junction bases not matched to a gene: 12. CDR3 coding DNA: TGCGCCAGCCGCCCAGCGGGGGGGCTGACAAATACGCAGTATTTT. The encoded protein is CASRPAGGLTNTQYF. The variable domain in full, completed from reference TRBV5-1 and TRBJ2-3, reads KAGVTQTPRYLIKTRGQQVTLSCSPISGHRSVSWYQQTPGQGLQFLFEYFSETQRNKGNFPGRFSGRQFSNSRSEMNVSTLELGDSALYLCASRPAGGLTNTQYFGPGTRLTVL.